This record covers a single T cell receptor beta chain. The target antigen is unknown. The entry originates in a study of OX40 agonist ivuxolimab in advanced cancers. Whole-study findings and limits: Averaged across samples, CD8+ T cells carried more expanded clones than CD4+ did.

Assay: immunoSEQ multiplex PCR; the TCRdb copy retains only in-frame clones and omits some. Of tens of thousands of clones detected, more than 70% appear once; the ten largest clones hold around 0.7%. The CDR3 contains 18 residues. The V gene's germline CDR1 is SGDLS and CDR2 YYNGEE. Between the trimmed V and J ends, which lost 0 bases and 3 bases, there was a span of 18 bases. The chain combines TRBV9 with TRBJ1-4; D might be TRBD1 (5 bases). The material was CD4+ or CD8+ T cells sorted from blood, obtained in a trial of the OX40 agonist ivuxolimab. The receptor comes from an adult with an advanced solid tumor such as melanoma, head and neck, liver or kidney cancer. CDR3 nucleotides: TGTGCCAGCAGCGTAGGAATGGGGTGGACGGGGCCTAATGAAAAACTGTTTTTT. Protein sequence: CASSVGMGWTGPNEKLFF.